This TCR beta chain appears in the sequencing data of a study of regulatory T cells in long-lasting Graves disease. The CDR3 covers 16 residues. V lost 3 bases, J lost 9 bases, and 23 bases lay in between. CDR1 and CDR2 (germline): MGHRA, YSYEKL. Construction of TCR beta libraries relied on iRepertoire HTBI primers and on Arm-PCR targeting CDR3 regions. Each CDR3 protein is one row after TCRdb ran MiXCR on the multiplex PCR reads. The repertoire consists of under 500,000 distinct CDR3 sequences, with around 20% occurring once and the leading ten covering 7.8%. Time point: persistent/refractory GD, antithyroid drugs over 5 years with positive TRAb. After RNA was extracted from PBMCs, the TCR library was made from it.

Sequenced here: peripheral blood mononuclear cells (PBMCs), sampled when the disease was refractory, from a patient treated with antithyroid drugs. The TCR originated in a female donor with Graves disease. This rearrangement joins TRBV4-1 to TRBJ1-1; D gene ambiguous. The DNA of the CDR3 is TGCGCCAGCAGCCATCTGCGCGTGAGGATACGGGAGAAAGCTTTCTTT. Its translation: CASSHLRVRIREKAFF.